The clone carrying this TCR beta chain was observed a handful of times. The sample originates from a study of regulatory T cells in long-lasting Graves disease. Arm-PCR of CDR3 regions with iRepertoire HTBI primers generated TCR beta libraries. TCRdb independently ran MiXCR on the multiplex PCR reads; one entry per CDR3 protein. Counted here are about 560,000 distinct CDR3 sequences, about 16% occurring once; the ten biggest clones make up more than 10%. Time point specified: newly diagnosed GD, antithyroid drugs for less than 3 months. PBMC RNA was the source of the TCR library. The same data also went into a second study, on T cells in Graves' hyperthyroidism and ophthalmopathy. From that paper: A set of HTBI primers served as the primers for a first-round RT-PCR of the TCR CDR3. A model of 13 V-J pairs discriminated ophthalmopathy from stable hyperthyroidism.

This receptor was identified in a man younger than 35 with Graves disease. The sample was peripheral blood mononuclear cells (PBMCs), taken at new diagnosis, from a patient treated with antithyroid drugs.

The CDR3 region has the DNA TGCGCCAGCAGCCAAGGGGACGGCGCCAGCTCCTACGAGCAGTACTTC. This gives the protein CASSQGDGASSYEQYF. The V and J genes are TRBV4-1 and TRBJ2-7; D assignment may be TRBD1 or TRBD2 (5 bases each). V was pared by 1 base and J by 0 bases, with 13 bases between. The CDR3 is 16 amino acids. Per germline, CDR1 MGHRA and CDR2 YSYEKL.